These 2 T cell receptor beta chains share one sample of origin, sequenced in a study of T cells in Graves' hyperthyroidism and ophthalmopathy. TCR beta CDR3 regions were amplified from RNA. The HTBI primer set was used in a first-round RT-PCR of the TCR CDR3. TCRdb re-derived calls from the multiplex PCR reads in MiXCR, one entry per CDR3 protein. The table has 400,000 to 600,000 distinct CDR3 sequences, about 15% seen once. The sample taken for sequencing was blood. The receptors originated from a woman in her 30s with Graves' ophthalmopathy.

V usage is TRBV5-4 and J usage is TRBJ1-2; TRBD1 agrees at 11 bases. J was trimmed by 2 bases and V by 4 bases; bases with no gene match: 7. The CDR3 totals 16 residues. Germline loops: CDR1 SGHNT, CDR2 YYREEE (reference sequence). CDR3 bases: TGTGCCAGCAGCCCCTGGACAGGGGGCGTCAACTATGGCTACACCTTC. It codes for CASSPWTGGVNYGYTF. The whole variable domain, filled in from reference TRBV5-4 and TRBJ1-2, reads ETGVTQSPTHLIKTRGQQVTLRCSSQSGHNTVSWYQQALGQGPQFIFQYYREEENGRGNFPPRFSGLQFPNYSSELNVNALELDDSALYLCASSPWTGGVNYGYTFGSGTRLTVV.

The chain carries TRBV4-2 and TRBJ1-1; D remains unclear. The CDR3 is made up of 14 amino acids. Germline assignment: CDR1 LGHNA and CDR2 YNFKEQ. Between the trimmed V and J ends, which lost 0 bases and 2 bases, there was a span of 7 bases. CDR3 nucleotides: TGTGCCAGCAGCCAAGATTGGGGTAACACTGAAGCTTTCTTT. Amino acid sequence: CASSQDWGNTEAFF.